This T cell receptor (beta chain) was sequenced for a study of T cells in Graves' hyperthyroidism and ophthalmopathy. Notes on the study in general: Model predictions of ophthalmopathy came a median 6.5 months before onset.

Trimming pared 3 bases from V and 6 bases from J, leaving 8 bases between. Per the germline V gene, CDR1 is MDHEN and CDR2 is SYDVKM. The CDR3 has 12 residues. The source material, RNA transcripts, was used to amplify TCR beta CDR3 regions. The TCR CDR3 was amplified in a first-round RT-PCR using the HTBI primer set. In TCRdb, the multiplex PCR reads were re-called with MiXCR into one record per CDR3 protein. The sample yields approximately 400,000 distinct CDR3 sequences, around 13% seen once. In this sample, this clonotype turned up a few times. Its matching antigen is unknown. Material for sequencing was blood. The chain carries TRBV28 and TRBJ1-1, with no clear D. The clonotype was recovered from a woman in her sixties or seventies with Graves' hyperthyroidism. CDR3: CASSFYPPEAFF. Here the CDR3 DNA reads TGTGCCAGCAGTTTTTACCCACCTGAAGCTTTCTTT.